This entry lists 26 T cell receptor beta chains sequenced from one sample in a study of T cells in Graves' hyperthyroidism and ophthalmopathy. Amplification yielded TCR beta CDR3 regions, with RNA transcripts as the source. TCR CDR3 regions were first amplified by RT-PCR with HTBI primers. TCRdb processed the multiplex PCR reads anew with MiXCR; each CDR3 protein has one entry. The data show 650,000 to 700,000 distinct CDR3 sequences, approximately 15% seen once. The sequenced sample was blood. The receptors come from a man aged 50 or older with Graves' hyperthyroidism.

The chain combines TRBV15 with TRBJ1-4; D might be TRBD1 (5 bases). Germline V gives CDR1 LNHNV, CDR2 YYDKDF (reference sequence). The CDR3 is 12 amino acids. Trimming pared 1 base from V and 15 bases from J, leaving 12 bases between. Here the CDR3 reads CATSRGDSLMFF. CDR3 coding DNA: TGTGCCACCAGCAGAGGAGACAGTCTGATGTTTTTT.

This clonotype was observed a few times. The CDR3 DNA reads TGTGCCAGTAGTATGGGTGGTGGGAGGCTGACCGGGGAGCTGTTTTTT. As protein: CASSMGGGRLTGELFF. This sequence joins TRBV19 and TRBJ2-2; D is perhaps TRBD2 (6 bases). Trimming shortened V by 3 bases and J by 5 bases, and 16 bases separated the two germline ends. This CDR3 comprises 16 residues. The germline CDR1 and CDR2 sequences are LNHDA and SQIVND (reference sequence).

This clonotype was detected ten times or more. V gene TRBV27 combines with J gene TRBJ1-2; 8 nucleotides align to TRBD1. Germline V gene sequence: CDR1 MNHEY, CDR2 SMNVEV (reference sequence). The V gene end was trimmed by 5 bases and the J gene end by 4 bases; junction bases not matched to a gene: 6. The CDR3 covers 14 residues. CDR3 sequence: CASSMTGAGYGYTF. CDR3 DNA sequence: TGTGCCAGCAGTATGACAGGGGCGGGCTATGGCTACACCTTC.

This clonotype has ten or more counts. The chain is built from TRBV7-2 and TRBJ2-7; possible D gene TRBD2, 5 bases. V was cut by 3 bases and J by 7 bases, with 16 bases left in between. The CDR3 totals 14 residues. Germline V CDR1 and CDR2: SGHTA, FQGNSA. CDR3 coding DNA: TGTGCCAGCAGCTTCGATCCCCTTAGAGGGGAGCAGTACTTC. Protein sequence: CASSFDPLRGEQYF.

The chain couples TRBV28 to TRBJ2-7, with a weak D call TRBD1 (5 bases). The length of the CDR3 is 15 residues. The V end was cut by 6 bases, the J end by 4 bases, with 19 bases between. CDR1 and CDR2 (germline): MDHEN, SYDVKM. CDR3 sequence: CASRSDWGTGYEQYF. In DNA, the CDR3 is TGTGCCAGCAGGTCAGACTGGGGCACCGGGTACGAGCAGTACTTC.

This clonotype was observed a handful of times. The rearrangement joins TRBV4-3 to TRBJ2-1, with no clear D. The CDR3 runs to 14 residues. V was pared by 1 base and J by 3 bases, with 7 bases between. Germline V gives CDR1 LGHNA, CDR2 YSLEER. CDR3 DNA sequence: TGCGCCAGCAGCCAAGTCGGAAGCTACAATGAGCAGTTCTTC. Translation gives CASSQVGSYNEQFF.

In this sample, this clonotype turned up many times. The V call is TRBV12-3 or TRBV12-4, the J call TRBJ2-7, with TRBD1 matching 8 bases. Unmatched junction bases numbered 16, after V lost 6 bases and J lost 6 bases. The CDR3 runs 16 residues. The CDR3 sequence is CASSNAMGQDRGEQYF. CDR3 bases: TGTGCCAGCAGCAATGCGATGGGACAGGACCGTGGCGAGCAGTACTTC.

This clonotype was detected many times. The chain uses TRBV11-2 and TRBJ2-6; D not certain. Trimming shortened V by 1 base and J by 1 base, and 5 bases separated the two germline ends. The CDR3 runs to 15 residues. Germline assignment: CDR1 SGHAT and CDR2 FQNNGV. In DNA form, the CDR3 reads TGTGCCAGCAGCTTAGCCCTTTCTGGGGCCAACGTCCTGACTTTC. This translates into CASSLALSGANVLTF.

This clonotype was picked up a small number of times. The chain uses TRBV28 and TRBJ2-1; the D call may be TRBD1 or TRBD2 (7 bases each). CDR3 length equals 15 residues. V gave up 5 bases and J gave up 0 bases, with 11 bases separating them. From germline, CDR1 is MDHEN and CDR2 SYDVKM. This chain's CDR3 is CASSGRDSSYNEQFF. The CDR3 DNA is TGTGCCAGCAGTGGGAGGGACAGCTCCTACAATGAGCAGTTCTTC. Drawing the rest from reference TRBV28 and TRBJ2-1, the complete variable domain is DVKVTQSSRYLVKRTGEKVFLECVQDMDHENMFWYRQDPGLGLRLIYFSYDVKMKEKGDIPEGYSVSREKKERFSLILESASTNQTSMYLCASSGRDSSYNEQFFGPGTRLTVL.

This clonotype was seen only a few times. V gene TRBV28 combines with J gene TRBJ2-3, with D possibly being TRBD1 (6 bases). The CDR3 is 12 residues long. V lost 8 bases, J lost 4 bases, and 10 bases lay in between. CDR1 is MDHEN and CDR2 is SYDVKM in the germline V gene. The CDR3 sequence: CASQAGADTQYF. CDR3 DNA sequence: TGTGCCAGCCAAGCAGGGGCAGATACGCAGTATTTT.

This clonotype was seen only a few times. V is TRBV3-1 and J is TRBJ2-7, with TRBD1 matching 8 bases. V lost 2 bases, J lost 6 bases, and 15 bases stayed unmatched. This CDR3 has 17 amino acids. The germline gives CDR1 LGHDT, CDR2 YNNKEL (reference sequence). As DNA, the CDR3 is TGTGCCAGCAGCCAACGGACTCTACGGGACAGGATTCGCGAGCAGTACTTC. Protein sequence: CASSQRTLRDRIREQYF.

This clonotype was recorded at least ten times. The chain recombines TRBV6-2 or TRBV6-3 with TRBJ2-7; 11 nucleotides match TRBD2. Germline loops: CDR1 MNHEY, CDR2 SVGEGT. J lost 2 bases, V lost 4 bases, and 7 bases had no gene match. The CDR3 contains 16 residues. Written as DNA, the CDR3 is TGTGCCAGCAGTTCTGGACTAGCGGGCGAGACCTACGAGCAGTACTTC. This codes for CASSSGLAGETYEQYF.

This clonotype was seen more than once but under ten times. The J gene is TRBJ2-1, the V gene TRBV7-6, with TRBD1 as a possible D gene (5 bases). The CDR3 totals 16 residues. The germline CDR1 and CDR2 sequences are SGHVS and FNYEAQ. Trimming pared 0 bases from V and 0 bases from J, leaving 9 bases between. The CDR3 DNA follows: TGTGCCAGCAGCTTAGCCGCCAGGGTCTCCTACAATGAGCAGTTCTTC. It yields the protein CASSLAARVSYNEQFF.

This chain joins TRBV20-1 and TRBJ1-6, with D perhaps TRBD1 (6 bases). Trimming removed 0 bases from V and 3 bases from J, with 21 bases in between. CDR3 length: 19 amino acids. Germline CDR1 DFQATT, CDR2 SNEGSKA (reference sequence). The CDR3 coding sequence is TGCAGTGCTAGAGAAATCCTGGGACACCAATCGATCTATAATTCACCCCTCCACTTT. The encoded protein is CSAREILGHQSIYNSPLHF.

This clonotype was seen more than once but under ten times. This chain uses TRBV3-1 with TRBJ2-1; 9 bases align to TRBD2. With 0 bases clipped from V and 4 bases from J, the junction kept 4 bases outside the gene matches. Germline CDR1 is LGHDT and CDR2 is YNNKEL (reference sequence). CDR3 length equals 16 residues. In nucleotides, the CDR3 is TGTGCCAGCAGCCAAGATCTAGCGGGACCGTACAATGAGCAGTTCTTC. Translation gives CASSQDLAGPYNEQFF.

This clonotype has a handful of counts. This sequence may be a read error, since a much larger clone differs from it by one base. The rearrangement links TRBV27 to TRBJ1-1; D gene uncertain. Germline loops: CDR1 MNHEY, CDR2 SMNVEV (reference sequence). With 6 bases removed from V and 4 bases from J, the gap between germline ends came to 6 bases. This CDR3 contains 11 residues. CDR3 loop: CASRRSTEAFF. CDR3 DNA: TGTGCCAGCAGGCGGAGCACTGAAGCTTTCTTT.

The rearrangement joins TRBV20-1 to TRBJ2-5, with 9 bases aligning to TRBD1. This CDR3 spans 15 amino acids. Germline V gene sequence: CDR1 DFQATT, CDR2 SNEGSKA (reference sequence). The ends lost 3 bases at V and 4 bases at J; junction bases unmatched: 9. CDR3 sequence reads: CSARPGTGIGETQYF. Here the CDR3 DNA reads TGCAGTGCTAGGCCCGGGACAGGGATAGGAGAGACCCAGTACTTC.

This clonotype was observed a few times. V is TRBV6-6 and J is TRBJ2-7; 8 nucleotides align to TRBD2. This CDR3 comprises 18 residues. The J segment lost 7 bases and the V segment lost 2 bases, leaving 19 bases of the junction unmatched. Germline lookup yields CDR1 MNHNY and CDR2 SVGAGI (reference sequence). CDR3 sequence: CASSYPPTTSGNMVEQYF. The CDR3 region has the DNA TGTGCCAGCAGTTACCCCCCTACTACTAGCGGCAATATGGTAGAGCAGTACTTC.

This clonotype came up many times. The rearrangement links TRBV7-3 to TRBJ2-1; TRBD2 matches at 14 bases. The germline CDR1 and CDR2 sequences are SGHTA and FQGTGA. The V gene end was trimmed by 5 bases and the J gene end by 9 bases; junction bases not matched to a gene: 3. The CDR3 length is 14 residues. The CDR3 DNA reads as TGTGCCAGCAGCAAGGGACTAGCGGGAGTTGAGCAGTTCTTC. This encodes CASSKGLAGVEQFF.

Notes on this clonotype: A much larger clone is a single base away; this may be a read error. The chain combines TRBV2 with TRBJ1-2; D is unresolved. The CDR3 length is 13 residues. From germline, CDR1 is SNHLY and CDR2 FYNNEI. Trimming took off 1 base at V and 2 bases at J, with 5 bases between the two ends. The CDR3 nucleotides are TGTGCCAGCAGTGAAGAGCGAAACTATGGCTACACCTTC. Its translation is CASSEERNYGYTF. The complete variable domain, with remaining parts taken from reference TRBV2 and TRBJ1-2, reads EPEVTQTPSHQVTQMGQEVILRCVPISNHLYFYWYRQILGQKVEFLVSFYNNEISEKSEIFDDQFSVERPDGSNFTLKIRSTKLEDSAMYFCASSEERNYGYTFGSGTRLTVV.

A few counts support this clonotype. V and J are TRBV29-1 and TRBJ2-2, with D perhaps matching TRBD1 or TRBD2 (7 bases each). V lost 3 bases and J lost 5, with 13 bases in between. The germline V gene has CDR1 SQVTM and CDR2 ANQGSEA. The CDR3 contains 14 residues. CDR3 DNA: TGCAGCGTTGAGGGGAGGGGGCAAACCGGGGAGCTGTTTTTT. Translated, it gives CSVEGRGQTGELFF.

The CDR3 sequence: CASSHAGRGQGNEQFF. CDR3 nucleotide sequence: TGCGCCAGCAGCCATGCCGGGAGGGGGCAGGGTAATGAGCAGTTCTTC. The gene calls are TRBV4-1 and TRBJ2-1, with D perhaps TRBD2 (8 bases). The CDR3 loop spans 16 amino acids. Germline assignment: CDR1 MGHRA and CDR2 YSYEKL. The V and J ends lost 3 bases and 7 bases respectively, with 19 bases between them.

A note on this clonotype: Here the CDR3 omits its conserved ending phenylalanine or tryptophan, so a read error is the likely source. The CDR3 reads CASSLIGFPPTEQFY. The CDR3 DNA reads as TGCGCCAGCAGCTTAATCGGTTTCCCTCCGACTGAGCAGTTCTAC. The rearrangement uses TRBV5-1 and TRBJ2-1, with D uncertain. CDR1 SGHRS and CDR2 YFSETQ come from the germline V gene. V dropped 2 bases and J dropped 9 bases, with 18 bases sitting between them. The CDR3 sequence is 15 residues long.

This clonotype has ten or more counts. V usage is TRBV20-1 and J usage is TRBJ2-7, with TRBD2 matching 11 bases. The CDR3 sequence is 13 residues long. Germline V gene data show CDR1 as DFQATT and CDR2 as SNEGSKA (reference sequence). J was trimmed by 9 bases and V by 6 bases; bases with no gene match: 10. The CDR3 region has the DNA TGCAGTGCAGCTGGGACTAGCGGAATAGGGCAGTACTTC. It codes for CSAAGTSGIGQYF.

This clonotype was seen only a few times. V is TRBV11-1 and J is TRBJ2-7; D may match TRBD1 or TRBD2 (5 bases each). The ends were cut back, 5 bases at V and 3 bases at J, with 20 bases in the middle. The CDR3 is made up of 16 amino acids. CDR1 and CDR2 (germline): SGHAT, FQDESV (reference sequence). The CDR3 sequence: CASSPGWGSLFYEQYF. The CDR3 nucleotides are TGTGCCAGCAGCCCCGGGTGGGGGAGTCTATTCTACGAGCAGTACTTC.

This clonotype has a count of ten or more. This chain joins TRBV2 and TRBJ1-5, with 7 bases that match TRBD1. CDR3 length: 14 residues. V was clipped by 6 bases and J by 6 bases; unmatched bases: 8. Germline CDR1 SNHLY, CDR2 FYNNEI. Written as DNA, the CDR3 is TGTGCCAGCAGGGCAGACAGGGACGGTCAGCCCCAGCATTTT. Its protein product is CASRADRDGQPQHF.